This T cell receptor (beta chain) was retrieved from a study of CD8+CD57+ T cells in acquired aplastic anemia. About the research overall: Isolated CD4+ and CD8+ cells, once sorted, yielded DNA averaging roughly 3 ug.

Regarding the study as a whole: For CD8+ Simpson's diversity, patients and controls showed no significant difference.

Flow cytometry had shown expanded CD8+CD57+ cells in the patients chosen for sequencing. Severe acquired aplastic anemia was present in every patient. The study sampled blood from patients who had received no therapy. Genomic DNA templated the TCR beta VDJ and CDR3 profiling. TCRdb independently ran MiXCR on the reads; one entry per CDR3 protein. Among 150,000 to 200,000 distinct CDR3 sequences listed, roughly half were seen once. V was clipped by 9 bases and J by 6 bases, with 17 bases between them. There are 13 residues in the CDR3. Germline CDR1 and CDR2: SNHLY and FYNNEI. Regarding this clonotype: The antigen remains undetermined.

The chain is built from TRBV2 and TRBJ1-2; D is ambiguous. The clonotype was recovered from a human donor with aplastic anemia. Source material: sorted CD4+, CD8+, or CD8+CD57+ T cells (not recorded which) from PBMCs. CDR3 sequence reads: CARDLTDNHGYTF. DNA of the CDR3: TGTGCCAGGGATTTGACTGATAATCATGGCTACACCTTC. Full variable domain (remainder filled in from reference TRBV2 and TRBJ1-2): EPEVTQTPSHQVTQMGQEVILRCVPISNHLYFYWYRQILGQKVEFLVSFYNNEISEKSEIFDDQFSVERPDGSNFTLKIRSTKLEDSAMYFCARDLTDNHGYTFGSGTRLTVV.